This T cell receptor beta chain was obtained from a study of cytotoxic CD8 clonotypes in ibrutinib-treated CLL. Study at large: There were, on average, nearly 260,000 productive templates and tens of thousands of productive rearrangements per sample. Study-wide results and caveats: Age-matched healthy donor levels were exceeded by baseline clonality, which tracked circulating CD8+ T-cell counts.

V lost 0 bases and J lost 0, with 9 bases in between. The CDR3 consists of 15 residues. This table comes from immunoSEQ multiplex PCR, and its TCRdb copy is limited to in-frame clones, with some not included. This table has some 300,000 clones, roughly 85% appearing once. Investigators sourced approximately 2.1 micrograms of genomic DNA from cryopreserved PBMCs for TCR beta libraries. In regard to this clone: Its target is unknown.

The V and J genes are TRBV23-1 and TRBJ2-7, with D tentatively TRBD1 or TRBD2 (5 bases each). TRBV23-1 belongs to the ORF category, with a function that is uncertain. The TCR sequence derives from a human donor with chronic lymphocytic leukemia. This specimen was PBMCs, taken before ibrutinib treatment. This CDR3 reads CASSQSGARSYEQYF. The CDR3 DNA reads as TGCGCCAGCAGTCAATCCGGGGCCCGCTCCTACGAGCAGTACTTC.